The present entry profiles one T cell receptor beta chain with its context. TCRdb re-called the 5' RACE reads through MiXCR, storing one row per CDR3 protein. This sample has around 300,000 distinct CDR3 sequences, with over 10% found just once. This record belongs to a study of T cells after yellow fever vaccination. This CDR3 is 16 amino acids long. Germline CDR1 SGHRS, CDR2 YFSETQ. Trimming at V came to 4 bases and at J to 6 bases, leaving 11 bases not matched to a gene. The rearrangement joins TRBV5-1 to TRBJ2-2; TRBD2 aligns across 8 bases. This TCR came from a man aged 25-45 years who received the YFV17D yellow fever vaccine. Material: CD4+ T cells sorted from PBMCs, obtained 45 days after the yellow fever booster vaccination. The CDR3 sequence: CASSPGGGGIAGELFF. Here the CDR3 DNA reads TGCGCCAGCAGCCCCGGGGGGGGCGGGATCGCCGGGGAGCTGTTTTTT.